This T cell receptor beta chain emerged from a study of T cell changes during pregnancy in multiple sclerosis. Assay: immunoSEQ multiplex PCR; the TCRdb copy retains only in-frame clones and omits some. The sample carries 75,000 to 95,000 clones, more than 90% recorded once. V dropped 3 bases and J dropped 3 bases, with 8 bases sitting between them. The CDR3 is 13 amino acids. Germline V lookup: CDR1 KGHSH, CDR2 LQKENI. The TCR originated in a female donor with multiple sclerosis, enrolled in a pregnancy study. The specimen comprised peripheral blood, sampled in the first trimester of pregnancy. V and J are TRBV18 and TRBJ2-5; D is perhaps TRBD1 (6 bases). CDR3 DNA: TGTGCCAGCTCACCGCGGACAGAAGAGACCCAGTACTTC. Protein: CASSPRTEETQYF.